The text below deals with one T cell receptor beta chain. The sample originates from a study of cytotoxic CD8 clonotypes in ibrutinib-treated CLL. This CDR3 contains 13 residues. Germline CDR1 is MDHEN and CDR2 is SYDVKM. V gave up 6 bases and J gave up 1 base, with 9 bases separating them. The method was immunoSEQ multiplex PCR; TCRdb's version includes in-frame clones alone and lacks a portion of them. The sample has around 250,000 clones, under 75% seen once. The V and J genes are TRBV28 and TRBJ1-2; the D is unclear. The sequencing here drew on PBMCs, taken after 24 months of ibrutinib treatment. This TCR came from a human donor with chronic lymphocytic leukemia. CDR3 residues: CASSALSNYGYTF. DNA for the CDR3: TGTGCCAGCAGCGCACTCAGTAACTATGGCTACACCTTC.